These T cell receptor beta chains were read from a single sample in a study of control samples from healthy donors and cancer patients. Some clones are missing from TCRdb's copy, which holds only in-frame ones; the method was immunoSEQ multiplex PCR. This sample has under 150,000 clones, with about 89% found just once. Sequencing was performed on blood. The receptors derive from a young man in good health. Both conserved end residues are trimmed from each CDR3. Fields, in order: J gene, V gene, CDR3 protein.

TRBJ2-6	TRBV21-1	ASSEKGRAGRISGANVLT
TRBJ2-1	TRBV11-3	ASSPGWDTDNEQF
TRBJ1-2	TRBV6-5	ASSLGQAPYGYT
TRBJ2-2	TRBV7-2	ASSPRLAGRTGELF
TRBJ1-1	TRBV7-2	ASSSVGHPSLEAF
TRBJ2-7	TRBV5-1	ASSQQGAYEQY
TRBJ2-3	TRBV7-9	ASSSREHMRTDTQY
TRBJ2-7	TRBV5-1	ASSLGAGSSSYEQY
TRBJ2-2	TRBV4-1	ASSQEGTGVTNTGELF
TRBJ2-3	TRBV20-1	SARADTQY
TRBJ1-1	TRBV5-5	ASSSGGTGTEAF
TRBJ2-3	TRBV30	AWSVDASTDTQY
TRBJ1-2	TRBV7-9	ASSYNRVWDGYT
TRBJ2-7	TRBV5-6	ASSSGLAASLSYEQY
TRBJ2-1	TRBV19	ASAIIAGTYNEQF
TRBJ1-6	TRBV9	ASSTPTGRNSPLH
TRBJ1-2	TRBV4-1	ASSQQANYGYT
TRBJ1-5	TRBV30	AWSERWGQPQH
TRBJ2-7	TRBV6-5	ASKGAGGDYEQY
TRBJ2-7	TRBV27	ASSLGSTYEQY
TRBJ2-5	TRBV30	AWSGSGTVLKETQY
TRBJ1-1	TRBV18	ASSPYLGPQNTEAF
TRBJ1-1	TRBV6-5	ASRYRGLDEAF
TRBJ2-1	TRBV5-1	ASSSDSGNEQF
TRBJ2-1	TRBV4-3	ASSLGLAGAPVNEQF
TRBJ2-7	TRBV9	ASSVTGGPYEQY
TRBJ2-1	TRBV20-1	SASFGRAYNEQF
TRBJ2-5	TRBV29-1	SGPRGTAQETQY
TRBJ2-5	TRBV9	ASSVVRGPGETQY
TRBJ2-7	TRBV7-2	ASSPRTGRGDEQY
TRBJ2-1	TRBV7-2	ASSLSYLEREDNEQF
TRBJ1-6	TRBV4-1	ASSQVDLGLSSNSPLH
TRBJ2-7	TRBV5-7	ASSLFLADSYEQY
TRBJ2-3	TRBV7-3	ASSSRGNGADTQY
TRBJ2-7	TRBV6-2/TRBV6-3	ASSFPTSGGAYEQY
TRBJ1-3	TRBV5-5	ASSLVASGNTIY
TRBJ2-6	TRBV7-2	ASSRRGANVLT
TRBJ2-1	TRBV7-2	ASSLDRSSYNEQF
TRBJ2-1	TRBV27	ASSLDRDSYNEQF
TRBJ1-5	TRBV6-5	ASSYGQGHQPQH
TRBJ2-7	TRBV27	ASSRDRNYEQY
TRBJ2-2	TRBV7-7	ASSLTSVPTGELF
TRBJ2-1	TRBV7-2	ASSLKASGPSNEQF
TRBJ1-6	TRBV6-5	ASSHGQLDNSPLH
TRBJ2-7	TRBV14	ASSQGLAYEQY
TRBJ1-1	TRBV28	ASRTGGSDTEAF
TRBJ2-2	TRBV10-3	AINIAGEAGELF
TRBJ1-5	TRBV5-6	ASSLLQGSDQPQH
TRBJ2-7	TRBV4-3	ASSQDLISYEQY
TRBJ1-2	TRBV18	ASSPEKDYGYT
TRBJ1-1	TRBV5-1	ASSLAAVNTEAF
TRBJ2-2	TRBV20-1	SASRRVNTGELF
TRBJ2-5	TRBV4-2	ASSQERGVGTQY
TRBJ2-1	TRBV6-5	ASTGGQVRSDEQF
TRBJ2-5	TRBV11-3	ASNSPGRMLQETQY
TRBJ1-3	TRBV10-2	ASSSGNTIY
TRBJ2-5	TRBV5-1	ASSLRQTQETQY
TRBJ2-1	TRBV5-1	ASSPGAGGLAANEQF
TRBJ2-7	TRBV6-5	ASSIGTGGSYEQY
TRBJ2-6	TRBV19	ASSTLAGGLGGANVLT